Each of the 27 T cell receptor beta chains below was sequenced from the same sample in a study of immune heterogeneity within non-small cell lung tumors. The template consisted of bulk tumor genomic DNA, with 600 ng used per sample. Doctors removed several biopsies from each primary tumor during surgery, keeping them far apart. The cohort was untreated, with newly diagnosed non-small cell lung cancer undergoing curative surgery. With 32 V and 13 J primers, multiplex PCR amplified the TCR beta CDR3. TCRdb re-analysed the multiplex PCR reads in MiXCR, keeping a single row per CDR3 protein. Of about 1,900 distinct CDR3 sequences detected, 20% to 25% appear once; the ten largest clones hold roughly 9%. Sequenced material: lung tumor tissue. Receptors originate from a woman in her forties or fifties with non-small cell lung cancer.

Within the sample, this clonotype is large. The CDR3 end shows no conserved phenylalanine or tryptophan, and so a read error is likely. The DNA is left out, because the CDR3 cannot be placed on it with certainty; the CDR3 is given as TCRdb lists it. The genes are TRBV20-1 and TRBJ2-7; TRBD2, as called in the table, went unchecked against the DNA. The CDR3 totals 12 residues, both ends included. Looked up from germline, CDR1 is DFQATT and CDR2 is SNEGSKA (reference sequence). CDR3: CSAEPGLAGAAL.

This clonotype was observed a handful of times. The chain carries TRBV11-2 and TRBJ1-1, with D perhaps TRBD1 (5 bases). Trimming shortened V by 5 bases and J by 0 bases, and 13 bases separated the two germline ends. Per the germline V gene, CDR1 is SGHAT and CDR2 is FQNNGV. The CDR3 is 15 amino acids. CDR3 protein: CASSPAGRMNTEAFF. The CDR3 region has the DNA TGTGCCAGCAGCCCCGCGGGACGGATGAACACTGAAGCTTTCTTT.

By its share, this clonotype is medium-sized (0.01 to 0.1%). The chain joins TRBV24-1 to TRBJ2-7, with 10 bases aligning to TRBD2. Trimming took 4 bases from V and 7 from J; bases not matched to a gene: 6. The V gene's germline CDR1 is KGHDR and CDR2 SFDVKD. This CDR3 is 14 amino acids long. The CDR3 spells CATSDSGLAKEQYF. The CDR3 coding sequence is TGTGCCACCAGTGACTCGGGACTAGCGAAGGAGCAGTACTTC.

This clonotype was seen only a few times. The CDR3 DNA reads as TGTGCCAGCAGCTTAGAGGGGGGCAATCAGCCCCAGCATTTT. It codes for CASSLEGGNQPQHF. The V gene is TRBV7-2, the J gene TRBJ1-5; TRBD1 is a possible D gene (6 bases). The CDR3 is 14 amino acids. Germline CDR1 and CDR2: SGHTA and FQGNSA. V was trimmed by 1 base and J by 2 bases, leaving 6 bases between them.

This clonotype is large (0.1 to 1%) within its sample. The chain's CDR3 is CASSQDLAGGYEQYF. CDR3 nucleotide sequence: TGCGCCAGCAGCCAAGATCTTGCGGGGGGATACGAGCAGTACTTC. The V gene is TRBV4-1, the J gene TRBJ2-7; 8 bases match TRBD2. The CDR3 is made up of 15 amino acids. Per germline, CDR1 MGHRA and CDR2 YSYEKL. J lost 4 bases, V lost 0 bases, and 5 bases had no gene match.

By sample share, this clonotype is medium-sized. This chain links TRBV20-1 with TRBJ1-5; 10 bases agree with TRBD1. The germline V gene encodes CDR1 DFQATT and CDR2 SNEGSKA (reference sequence). With V trimmed by 6 bases and J by 0 bases, 8 bases remained unmatched. This CDR3 has 16 amino acids. The CDR3 loop reads CSARDRGTNSNQPQHF. CDR3 bases: TGCAGTGCCCGGGACAGGGGTACCAATAGCAATCAGCCCCAGCATTTT.

V usage is TRBV20-1 and J usage is TRBJ1-1; a weak D match, TRBD1 (6 bases). This CDR3 spans 14 amino acids. Germline CDR1 and CDR2: DFQATT and SNEGSKA (reference sequence). Between the trimmed V and J ends, which lost 6 bases and 3 bases, there was a span of 17 bases. CDR3 amino acids: CSASQRGFDTEAFF. The DNA of the CDR3 is TGCAGTGCCTCGCAGAGGGGGTTCGACACTGAAGCTTTCTTT.

Notes on this clonotype: This sequence may be a read error, since a much larger clone differs from it by one base. The chain carries TRBV4-1 and TRBJ1-6; D may be TRBD1 (5 bases). Germline V gene lookup returns CDR1 MGHRA and CDR2 YSYEKL. This CDR3 is 15 amino acids long. For the CDR3, the DNA is TGCGCCAGCACCCAAGATGCCAGGGCCAATTCACCCCTCCACTTT. Translating it yields CASTQDARANSPLHF.

On this clonotype: One end of the junction fails to match germline, which may point to a read error. The chain employs TRBV2 and TRBJ2-7, with 10 bases identical to TRBD2. CDR1 is SNHLY and CDR2 is FYNNEI in the germline V gene. The CDR3 runs to 18 residues. This CDR3 reads CASSEGLGLASSSYEHYF. In nucleotides, the CDR3 is TGTGCCAGCAGTGAGGGTTTGGGACTAGCGTCTTCCTCCTACGAGCATTACTTC.

In regard to this clonotype: This may arise from a read error, as a much more abundant clone is one base away. The chain couples TRBV3-1 to TRBJ2-4; D is ambiguous. The CDR3 runs 16 residues. Trimming shortened V by 0 bases and J by 0 bases, and 9 bases separated the two germline ends. CDR1 is LGHDT, CDR2 YNNKEL, per germline (reference sequence). CDR3 loop: CASSQETSPAKNIQYF. In DNA form, the CDR3 reads TGTGCCAGCAGCCAAGAGACGTCTCCAGCCAAAAACATTCAGTACTTC.

This clonotype is termed medium-sized. The chain employs TRBV18 and TRBJ2-7; the D is unclear. Trimming left V 1 base short and J 4 bases short, with 11 bases between. Germline V lookup: CDR1 KGHSH, CDR2 LQKENI. The CDR3 consists of 14 residues. For the CDR3, the DNA is TGTGCCAGCTCACCACAACAGACCAGTTACGAGCAGTACTTC. This translates into CASSPQQTSYEQYF.

The table lists this clonotype with a few counts. The CDR3 protein is CASRNRQGAEETQYF. CDR3 in DNA: TGCGCCAGCCGAAATCGACAGGGTGCAGAGGAGACCCAGTACTTC. The chain couples TRBV10-2 to TRBJ2-5, with 7 bases that match TRBD1. CDR3 size: 15 residues. The germline CDR1 and CDR2 sequences are WSHSY and SAAADI. The V and J ends lost 8 bases and 5 bases, in that order; junction bases with no gene match: 14.

This clonotype qualifies as medium-sized (0.01 to 0.1%). The chain is built from TRBV12-3 or TRBV12-4 and TRBJ1-3; D is undetermined. This CDR3 has 14 residues. The ends were cut back, 10 bases at V and 4 bases at J, with 17 bases in the middle. In nucleotides, the CDR3 is TGTGCCAACACTAGGGAGGGAGGAGGAAACACCATATATTTT. This codes for CANTREGGGNTIYF.

In this sample, this clonotype is medium-sized. The chain combines TRBV20-1 with TRBJ2-1; TRBD1 matches at 7 bases. CDR1 is DFQATT, CDR2 SNEGSKA, per germline (reference sequence). J gave up 3 bases and V 4 bases, and 12 bases lay outside the gene matches. This CDR3 comprises 16 residues. The CDR3 nucleotides are TGCAGTGCTAAGCCAAGGACAGGTACCCACTACAATGAGCAGTTCTTC. Amino acids: CSAKPRTGTHYNEQFF.

This clonotype is medium-sized. The chain couples TRBV20-1 to TRBJ2-7; the match to TRBD2 covers 12 bases. This CDR3 spans 15 amino acids. V trimming: 6 bases; J trimming: 4 bases; junction bases outside the gene matches: 10. Germline CDR1 reads DFQATT; CDR2 reads SNEGSKA (reference sequence). The CDR3 is CSATTSGSVVYEQYF. The CDR3 nucleotides read TGCAGTGCCACGACTAGCGGGAGTGTAGTTTACGAGCAGTACTTC.

On this clonotype: A read error may produce the germline difference seen at one junction end. The CDR3 loop is CSSSARWDPGRTPPHF. The DNA for the CDR3 is TGTTCCAGTAGTGCCCGCTGGGACCCCGGTCGGACACCCCCCCACTTT. The chain is built from TRBV19 and TRBJ1-6; D is perhaps TRBD1 (5 bases). Germline-derived CDR1 and CDR2 are LNHDA and SQIVND (reference sequence). The CDR3 loop spans 16 amino acids.

In its sample, this clonotype is large (0.1 to 1%). The V gene is TRBV11-1, the J gene TRBJ1-3; TRBD1 matches 8 bases. The CDR3 extends over 14 amino acids. In germline, CDR1 is SGHAT, CDR2 FQDESV (reference sequence). The V segment lost 5 bases and the J segment 2 bases; nucleotides outside the gene matches: 2. CDR3 sequence: CASSKTGAGNTIYF. In DNA, the CDR3 is TGTGCCAGCAGCAAGACAGGGGCTGGAAACACCATATATTTT.

Judged by abundance, this clonotype is medium-sized (0.01 to 0.1%). The chain couples TRBV28 to TRBJ1-2; D is undetermined. This CDR3 is built from 14 residues. V gave up 6 bases and J gave up 0 bases, with 11 bases separating them. CDR1 is MDHEN, CDR2 SYDVKM, per germline. The CDR3 bases are TGTGCCAGCAGCCCACCACACACTAACTATGGCTACACCTTC. Translation: CASSPPHTNYGYTF.

Comment on this clonotype: A single base separates this from a much larger clone, so it may be a read error. The chain joins TRBV3-1 to TRBJ2-1, with TRBD2 matching 8 bases. The germline V gene encodes CDR1 LGHDT and CDR2 YNNKEL (reference sequence). The CDR3 sequence is 14 residues long. DNA for the CDR3: TGTGCCAGCAGCCCCTCGGCCGCTAGCGGGCCTTGGGTCTTC. It codes for CASSPSAASGPWVF.

Sample share makes this clonotype medium-sized (0.01 to 0.1%). This chain joins TRBV27 and TRBJ2-1; 11 nucleotides line up with TRBD2. V lost 5 bases to trimming and J lost 8 bases; unmatched junction nucleotides: 5. The CDR3 runs 14 residues. Germline CDR1 MNHEY, CDR2 SMNVEV (reference sequence). The CDR3 sequence: CASSLSGRAYEQFF. The CDR3 DNA is TGTGCCAGCAGTCTTAGCGGGAGGGCCTATGAGCAGTTCTTC.

Judged by abundance, this clonotype is medium-sized. CDR3 coding DNA: TGCAGCGTTGTAGCGGGACCTACCTACGAGCAGTACTTC. It yields the protein CSVVAGPTYEQYF. The gene calls are TRBV29-1 and TRBJ2-7; 8 nucleotides align to TRBD2. This CDR3 is 13 amino acids long. Germline loops: CDR1 SQVTM, CDR2 ANQGSEA. V shed 4 bases and J 2 bases; nucleotides not matched to a gene: 4.

The chain recombines TRBV7-2 with TRBJ2-1; TRBD1 agrees at 7 bases. Germline trimming cut 5 bases from V and 5 bases from J; bases unmatched to any gene: 6. Germline V CDR1 and CDR2: SGHTA, FQGNSA. The length of the CDR3 is 14 residues. Here the CDR3 reads CASSRTGDHNEQFF. DNA of the CDR3: TGTGCCAGCAGCCGAACAGGGGACCACAATGAGCAGTTCTTC.

In the case of this clonotype: A read error may be the cause here, since a much bigger clone is one base away. The chain recombines TRBV15 with TRBJ2-1; 8 bases match TRBD2. V shed 0 bases, J shed 7 bases, and the junction held 5 bases outside the gene matches. This CDR3 spans 15 amino acids. Germline loops: CDR1 LNHNV, CDR2 YYDKDF (reference sequence). The CDR3 here is CATSREVTSENEQFF. For the CDR3, the DNA is TGTGCCACCAGCAGAGAAGTGACTAGCGAGAATGAGCAGTTCTTC.

With respect to this clonotype: It may be a read error: a sequence one base away is much more abundant. The rearrangement joins TRBV11-2 to TRBJ1-2, with D unclear. This CDR3 contains 13 residues. CDR1 and CDR2 from the germline V gene are SGHAT and FQNNGV. Written as DNA, the CDR3 is TGTGCCATCAGCTTAGCGACTAACTATGGCTACACCTTC. It is translated as CAISLATNYGYTF.

In its sample, this clonotype ranks as medium-sized. This rearrangement joins TRBV6-1 to TRBJ2-7; no definite D call. This CDR3 contains 12 residues. CDR1 is MNHNS and CDR2 is SASEGT in the germline V gene. The V and J ends lost 5 bases and 5 bases respectively, with 10 bases between them. The CDR3 is CASSRTLDEQYF. The CDR3 DNA reads TGTGCCAGCAGTAGGACCCTCGACGAGCAGTACTTC.

The J gene is TRBJ1-2, the V gene TRBV5-6, with 7 bases matching TRBD1. Germline V gene lookup returns CDR1 SGHDT and CDR2 YYEEEE. The CDR3 spans 13 residues. Losses at the gene ends were 4 bases for V and 8 bases for J; bases not matched to a gene: 8. CDR3 sequence: CASSLTGREGYTF. In DNA form, the CDR3 reads TGTGCCAGCAGCCTGACAGGGAGGGAAGGCTACACCTTC.

By share, this clonotype counts as large. The chain couples TRBV29-1 to TRBJ2-7; weak D call: TRBD1 (8 bases). This CDR3 is built from 14 residues. Germline V lookup: CDR1 SQVTM, CDR2 ANQGSEA. Trimming shortened V by 6 bases and J by 0 bases, and 15 bases separated the two germline ends. The CDR3 here is CSVAGQESSYEQYF. CDR3 coding DNA: TGCAGCGTAGCGGGACAGGAGAGCTCCTACGAGCAGTACTTC.